The present T cell receptor beta chain was sequenced within a study of shared clonotypes between healthy human individuals. A word on this clone: The target antigen is unknown.

General study results and limits: Read depth was anticipated to influence clonotype sharing among donors. Relative to clonotypes present in all four donors, those not shared had lower generation probabilities. It was the few donors that limited the genetic and exposure-history diversity represented.

TCRdb's table, derived via immunoSEQ multiplex PCR, lists solely in-frame clones and lacks some. The sample yields 900,000 to 1,200,000 clones, 75% to 85% seen once. The CDR3 loop spans 15 amino acids. CDR1 is MNHEY, CDR2 SMNVEV, per germline (reference sequence). V was pared by 5 bases and J by 4 bases, with 14 bases between. The sample comprised memory CD4+ T cells from PBMCs. Subset described: CD45RA-negative fraction. V gene TRBV27 combines with J gene TRBJ1-4; D is perhaps TRBD1 (5 bases). This clonotype originated in a man aged 18 to 35 in good health. Some clones in this sample may be carry-over from other donors' samples. CDR3 nucleotide sequence: TGTGCCAGCAGTCCCCAACAGGTGTATAATGAAAAACTGTTTTTT. It yields the protein CASSPQQVYNEKLFF.